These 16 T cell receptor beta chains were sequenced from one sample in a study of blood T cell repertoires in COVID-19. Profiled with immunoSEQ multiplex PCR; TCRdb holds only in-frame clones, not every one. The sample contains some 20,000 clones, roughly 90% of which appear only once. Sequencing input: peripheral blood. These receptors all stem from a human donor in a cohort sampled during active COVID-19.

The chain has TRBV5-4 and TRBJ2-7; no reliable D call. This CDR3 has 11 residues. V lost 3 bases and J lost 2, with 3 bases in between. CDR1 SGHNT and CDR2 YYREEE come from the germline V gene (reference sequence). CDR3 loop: CASSSTYEQYF. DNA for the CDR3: TGTGCCAGCAGCTCCACCTACGAGCAGTACTTC. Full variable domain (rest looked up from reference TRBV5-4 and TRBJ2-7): ETGVTQSPTHLIKTRGQQVTLRCSSQSGHNTVSWYQQALGQGPQFIFQYYREEENGRGNFPPRFSGLQFPNYSSELNVNALELDDSALYLCASSSTYEQYFGPGTRLTVT.

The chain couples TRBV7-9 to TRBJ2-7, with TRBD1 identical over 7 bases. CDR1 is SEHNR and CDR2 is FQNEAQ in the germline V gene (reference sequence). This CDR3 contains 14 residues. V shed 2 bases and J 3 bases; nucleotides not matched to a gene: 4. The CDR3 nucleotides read TGTGCCAGCAGCTTAATGGGACAGATCTACGAGCAGTACTTC. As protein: CASSLMGQIYEQYF. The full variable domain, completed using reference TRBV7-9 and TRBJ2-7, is DTGVSQNPRHKITKRGQNVTFRCDPISEHNRLYWYRQTLGQGPEFLTYFQNEAQLEKSRLLSDRFSAERPKGSFSTLEIQRTEQGDSAMYLCASSLMGQIYEQYFGPGTRLTVT.

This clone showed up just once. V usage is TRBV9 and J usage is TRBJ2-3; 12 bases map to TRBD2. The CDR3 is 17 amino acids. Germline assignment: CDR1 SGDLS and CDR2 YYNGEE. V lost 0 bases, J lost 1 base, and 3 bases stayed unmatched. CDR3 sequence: CASSVVPSGGGTDTQYF. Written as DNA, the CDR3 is TGTGCCAGCAGCGTAGTGCCTAGCGGGGGGGGCACAGATACGCAGTATTTT.

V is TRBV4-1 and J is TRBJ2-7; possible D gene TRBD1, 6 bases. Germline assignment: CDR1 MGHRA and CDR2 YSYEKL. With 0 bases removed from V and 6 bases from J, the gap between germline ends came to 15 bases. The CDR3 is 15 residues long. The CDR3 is CASSQDQGTGREQYF. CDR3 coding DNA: TGCGCCAGCAGCCAAGATCAAGGAACAGGGCGCGAGCAGTACTTC.

The CDR3 spells CARDRGNEKLFF. The CDR3, as DNA: TGTGCCAGGGACAGGGGTAATGAAAAACTGTTTTTT. The gene calls are TRBV12-3 or TRBV12-4 and TRBJ1-4; the match to TRBD1 covers 9 bases. This CDR3 spans 12 amino acids. V trimming: 9 bases; J trimming: 4 bases; junction bases outside the gene matches: 0.

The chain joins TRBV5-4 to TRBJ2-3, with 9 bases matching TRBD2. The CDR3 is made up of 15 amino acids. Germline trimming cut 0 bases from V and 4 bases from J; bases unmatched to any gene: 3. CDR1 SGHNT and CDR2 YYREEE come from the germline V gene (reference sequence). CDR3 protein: CASSLGSGGSDTQYF. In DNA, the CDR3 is TGTGCCAGCAGCTTGGGAAGCGGGGGGTCAGATACGCAGTATTTT.

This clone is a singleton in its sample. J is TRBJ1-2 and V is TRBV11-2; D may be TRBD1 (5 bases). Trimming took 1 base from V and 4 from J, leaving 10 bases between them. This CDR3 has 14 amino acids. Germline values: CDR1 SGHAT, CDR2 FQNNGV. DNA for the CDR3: TGTGCCAGCAGCTTAGGGGCAGGGTCCTATGGCTACACCTTC. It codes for CASSLGAGSYGYTF. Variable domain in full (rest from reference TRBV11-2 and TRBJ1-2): EAGVAQSPRYKIIEKRQSVAFWCNPISGHATLYWYQQILGQGPKLLIQFQNNGVVDDSQLPKDRFSAERLKGVDSTLKIQPAKLEDSAVYLCASSLGAGSYGYTFGSGTRLTVV.

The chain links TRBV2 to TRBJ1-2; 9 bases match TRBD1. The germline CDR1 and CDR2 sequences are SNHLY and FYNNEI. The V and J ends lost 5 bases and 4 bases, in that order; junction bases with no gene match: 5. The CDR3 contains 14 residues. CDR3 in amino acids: CASSTPQGAYGYTF. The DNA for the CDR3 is TGTGCCAGCAGTACCCCACAGGGGGCCTATGGCTACACCTTC.

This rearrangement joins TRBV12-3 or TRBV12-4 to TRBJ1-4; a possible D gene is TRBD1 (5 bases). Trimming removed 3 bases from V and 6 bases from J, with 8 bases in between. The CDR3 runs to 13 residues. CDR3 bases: TGTGCCAGCAGTTTGGGGGGAGATGAAAAACTGTTTTTT. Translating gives CASSLGGDEKLFF.

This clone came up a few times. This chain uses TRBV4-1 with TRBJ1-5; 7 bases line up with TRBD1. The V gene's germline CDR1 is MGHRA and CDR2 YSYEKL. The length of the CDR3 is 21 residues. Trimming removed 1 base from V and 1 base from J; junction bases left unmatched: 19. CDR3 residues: CASSQVPGTETHWVSNQPQHF. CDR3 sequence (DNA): TGCGCCAGCAGCCAAGTCCCCGGGACAGAGACCCATTGGGTGAGCAATCAGCCCCAGCATTTT.

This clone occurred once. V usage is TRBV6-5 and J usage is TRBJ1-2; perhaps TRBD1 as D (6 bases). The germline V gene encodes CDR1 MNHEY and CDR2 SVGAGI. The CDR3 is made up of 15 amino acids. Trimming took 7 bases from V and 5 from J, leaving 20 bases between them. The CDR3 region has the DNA TGTGCCAGCACTCGGACGTCAGGGGCGCCTTATGGCTACACCTTC. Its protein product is CASTRTSGAPYGYTF.

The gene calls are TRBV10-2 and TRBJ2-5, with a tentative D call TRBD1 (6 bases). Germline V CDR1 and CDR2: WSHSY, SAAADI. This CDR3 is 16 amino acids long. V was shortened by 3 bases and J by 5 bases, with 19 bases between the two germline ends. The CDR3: CASSDRHSGARETQYF. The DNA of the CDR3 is TGCGCCAGCAGTGACCGACACTCAGGGGCGAGGGAGACCCAGTACTTC.

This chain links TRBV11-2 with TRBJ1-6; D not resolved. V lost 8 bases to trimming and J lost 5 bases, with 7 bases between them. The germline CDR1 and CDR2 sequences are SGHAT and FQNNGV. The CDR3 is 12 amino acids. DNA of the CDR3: TGTGCCAGCGGGCAGGATAATTCACCCCTCCACTTT. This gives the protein CASGQDNSPLHF. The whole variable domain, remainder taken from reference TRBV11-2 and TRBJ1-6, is EAGVAQSPRYKIIEKRQSVAFWCNPISGHATLYWYQQILGQGPKLLIQFQNNGVVDDSQLPKDRFSAERLKGVDSTLKIQPAKLEDSAVYLCASGQDNSPLHFGNGTRLTVT.

The CDR3 protein is CASSPGLGRETQYF. Written as DNA, the CDR3 is TGTGCCAGCAGCCCGGGACTAGGGAGAGAGACCCAGTACTTC. This sequence joins TRBV2 and TRBJ2-5, with 8 positions matching TRBD2. Germline V gene data show CDR1 as SNHLY and CDR2 as FYNNEI. J was trimmed by 4 bases and V by 6 bases; bases with no gene match: 7. This CDR3 spans 14 amino acids.

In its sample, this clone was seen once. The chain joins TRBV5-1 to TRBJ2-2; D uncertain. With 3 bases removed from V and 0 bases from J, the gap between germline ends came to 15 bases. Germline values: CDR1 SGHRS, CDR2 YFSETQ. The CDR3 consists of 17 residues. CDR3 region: CASSSALGRANTGELFF. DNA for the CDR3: TGCGCCAGCAGCTCGGCCCTAGGCAGAGCGAACACCGGGGAGCTGTTTTTT.

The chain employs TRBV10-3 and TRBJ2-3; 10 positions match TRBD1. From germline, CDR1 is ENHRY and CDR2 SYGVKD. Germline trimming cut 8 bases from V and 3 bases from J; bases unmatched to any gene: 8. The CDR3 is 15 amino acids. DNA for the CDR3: TGTGCCATCGCGCCCGGGACAGGGGATACAGATACGCAGTATTTT. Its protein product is CAIAPGTGDTDTQYF.